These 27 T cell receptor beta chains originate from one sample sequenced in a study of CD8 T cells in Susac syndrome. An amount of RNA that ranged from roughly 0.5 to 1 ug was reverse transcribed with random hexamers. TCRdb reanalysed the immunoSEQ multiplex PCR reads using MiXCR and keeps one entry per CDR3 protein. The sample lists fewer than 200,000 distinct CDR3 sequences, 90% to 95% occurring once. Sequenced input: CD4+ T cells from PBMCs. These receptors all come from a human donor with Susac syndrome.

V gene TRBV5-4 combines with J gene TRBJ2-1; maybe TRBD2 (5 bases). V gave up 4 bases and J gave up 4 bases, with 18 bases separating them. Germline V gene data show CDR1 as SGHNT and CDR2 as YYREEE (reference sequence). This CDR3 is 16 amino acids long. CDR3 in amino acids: CASSPTAGRTYNEQFF. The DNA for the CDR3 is TGTGCCAGCAGCCCTACGGCCGGGCGGACTTACAATGAGCAGTTCTTC.

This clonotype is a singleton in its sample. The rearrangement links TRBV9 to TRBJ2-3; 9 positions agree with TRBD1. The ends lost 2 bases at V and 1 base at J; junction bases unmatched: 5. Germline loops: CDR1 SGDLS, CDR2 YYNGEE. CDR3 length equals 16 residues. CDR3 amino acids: CASSVLTGGGTDTQYF. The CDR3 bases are TGTGCCAGCAGCGTCCTGACAGGGGGGGGCACAGATACGCAGTATTTT.

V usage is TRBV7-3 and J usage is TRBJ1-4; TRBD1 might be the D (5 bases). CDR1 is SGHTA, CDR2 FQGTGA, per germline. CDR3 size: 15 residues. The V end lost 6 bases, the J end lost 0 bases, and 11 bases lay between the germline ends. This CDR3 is CASSAREATNEKLFF. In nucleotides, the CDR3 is TGTGCCAGCAGTGCCAGGGAGGCAACTAATGAAAAACTGTTTTTT. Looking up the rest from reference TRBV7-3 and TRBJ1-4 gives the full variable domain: GAGVSQTPSNKVTEKGKYVELRCDPISGHTALYWYRQSLGQGPEFLIYFQGTGAADDSGLPNDRFFAVRPEGSVSTLKIQRTERGDSAVYLCASSAREATNEKLFFGSGTQLSVL.

CDR3 nucleotide sequence: TGTGCCAGCAGTTTAAAACCAAACTCCTATAATTCACCCCTCCACTTT. It specifies CASSLKPNSYNSPLHF. The chain is built from TRBV12-3 or TRBV12-4 and TRBJ1-6; unclear D gene. The V gene lost 2 bases and the J gene lost 0 bases, with 8 bases spanning the gap. The CDR3 runs to 16 residues.

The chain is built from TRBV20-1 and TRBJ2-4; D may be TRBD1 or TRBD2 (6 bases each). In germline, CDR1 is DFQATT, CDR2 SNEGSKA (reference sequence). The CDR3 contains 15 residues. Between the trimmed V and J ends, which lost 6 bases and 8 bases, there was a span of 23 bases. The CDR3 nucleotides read TGCAGTGCCCCCGGGGAGGTCGGGGGCGCGGACATTCAGTACTTC. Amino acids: CSAPGEVGGADIQYF.

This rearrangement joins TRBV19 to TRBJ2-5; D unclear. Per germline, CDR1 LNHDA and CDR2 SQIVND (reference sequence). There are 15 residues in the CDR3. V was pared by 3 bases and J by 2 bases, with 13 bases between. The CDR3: CASSMWVDKQETQYF. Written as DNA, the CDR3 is TGTGCCAGTAGTATGTGGGTCGACAAGCAAGAGACCCAGTACTTC.

Here the CDR3 reads CASSQAQGFDEQYF. CDR3 nucleotide sequence: TGTGCCAGCAGCCAAGCCCAGGGGTTTGACGAGCAGTACTTC. The gene calls are TRBV3-1 and TRBJ2-7; D perhaps matches TRBD1 (6 bases). This CDR3 is 14 amino acids long. V was cut by 1 base and J by 5 bases, with 12 bases left in between. Germline CDR1 LGHDT, CDR2 YNNKEL (reference sequence).

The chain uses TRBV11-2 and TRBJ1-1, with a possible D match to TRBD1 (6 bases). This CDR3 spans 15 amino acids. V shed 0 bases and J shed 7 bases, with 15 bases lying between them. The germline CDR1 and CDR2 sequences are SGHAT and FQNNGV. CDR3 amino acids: CASSLEGGQTLEAFF. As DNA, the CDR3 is TGTGCCAGCAGCTTAGAGGGGGGGCAAACGCTTGAAGCTTTCTTT.

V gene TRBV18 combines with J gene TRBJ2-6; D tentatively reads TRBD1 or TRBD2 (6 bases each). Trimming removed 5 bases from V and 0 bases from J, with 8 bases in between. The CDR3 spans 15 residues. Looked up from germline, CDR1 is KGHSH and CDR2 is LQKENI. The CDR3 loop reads CASSGGGSGANVLTF. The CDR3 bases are TGTGCCAGCTCAGGAGGGGGCTCTGGGGCCAACGTCCTGACTTTC.

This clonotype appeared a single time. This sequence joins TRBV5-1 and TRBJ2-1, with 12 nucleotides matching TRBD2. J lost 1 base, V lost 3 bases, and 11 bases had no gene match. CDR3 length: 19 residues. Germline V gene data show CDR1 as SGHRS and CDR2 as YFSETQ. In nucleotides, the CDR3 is TGCGCCAGCAGCTCACCCAAGACTAGCGGGAGAGGATCCTACAATGAGCAGTTCTTC. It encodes CASSSPKTSGRGSYNEQFF.

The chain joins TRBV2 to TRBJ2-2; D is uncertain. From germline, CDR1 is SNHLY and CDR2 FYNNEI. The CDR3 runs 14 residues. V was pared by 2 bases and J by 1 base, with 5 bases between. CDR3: CASSELRNTGELFF. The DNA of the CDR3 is TGTGCCAGCAGTGAATTGCGGAACACCGGGGAGCTGTTTTTT.

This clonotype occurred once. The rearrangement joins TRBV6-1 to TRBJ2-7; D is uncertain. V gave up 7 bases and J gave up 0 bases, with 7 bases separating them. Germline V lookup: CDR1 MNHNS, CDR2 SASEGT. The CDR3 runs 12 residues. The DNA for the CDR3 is TGTGCCAGCACCAGATCCTCCTACGAGCAGTACTTC. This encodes CASTRSSYEQYF.

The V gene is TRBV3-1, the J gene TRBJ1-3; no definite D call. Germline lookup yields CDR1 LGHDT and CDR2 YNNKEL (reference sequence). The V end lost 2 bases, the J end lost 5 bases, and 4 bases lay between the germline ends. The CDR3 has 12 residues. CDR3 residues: CASSQSRNTIYF. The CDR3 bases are TGTGCCAGCAGCCAAAGTCGAAACACCATATATTTT.

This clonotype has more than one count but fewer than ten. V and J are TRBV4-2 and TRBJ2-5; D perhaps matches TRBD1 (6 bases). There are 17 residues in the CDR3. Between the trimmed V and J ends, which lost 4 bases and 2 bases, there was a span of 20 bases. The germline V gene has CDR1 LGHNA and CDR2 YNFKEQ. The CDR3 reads CASSRSATGRQQETQYF. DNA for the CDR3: TGTGCCAGCAGCCGATCAGCGACAGGACGTCAGCAAGAGACCCAGTACTTC.

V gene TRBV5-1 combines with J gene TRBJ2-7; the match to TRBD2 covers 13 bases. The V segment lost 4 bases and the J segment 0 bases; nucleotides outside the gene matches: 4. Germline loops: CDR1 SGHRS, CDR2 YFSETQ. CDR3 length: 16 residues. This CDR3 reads CASSLRTSGSSYEQYF. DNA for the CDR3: TGCGCCAGCAGCCTGCGGACTAGCGGGAGCTCCTACGAGCAGTACTTC.

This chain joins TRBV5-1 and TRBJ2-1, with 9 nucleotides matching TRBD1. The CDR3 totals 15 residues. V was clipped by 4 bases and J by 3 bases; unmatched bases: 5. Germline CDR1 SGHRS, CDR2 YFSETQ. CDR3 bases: TGCGCCAGCAGCCCCGGGACAGGGATCTACAATGAGCAGTTCTTC. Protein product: CASSPGTGIYNEQFF.

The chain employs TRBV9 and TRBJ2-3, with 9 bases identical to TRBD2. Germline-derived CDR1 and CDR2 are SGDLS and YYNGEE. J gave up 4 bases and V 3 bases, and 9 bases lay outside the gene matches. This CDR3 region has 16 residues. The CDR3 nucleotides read TGTGCCAGCAGCGGAAATAGCGGGAGTTCTGCAGATACGCAGTATTTT. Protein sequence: CASSGNSGSSADTQYF.

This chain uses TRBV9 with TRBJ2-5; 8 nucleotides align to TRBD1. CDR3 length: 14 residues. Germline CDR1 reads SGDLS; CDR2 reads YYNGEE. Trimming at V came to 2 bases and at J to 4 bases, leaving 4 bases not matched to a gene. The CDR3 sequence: CASSVLTGGETQYF. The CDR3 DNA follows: TGTGCCAGCAGCGTTCTAACAGGGGGAGAGACCCAGTACTTC.

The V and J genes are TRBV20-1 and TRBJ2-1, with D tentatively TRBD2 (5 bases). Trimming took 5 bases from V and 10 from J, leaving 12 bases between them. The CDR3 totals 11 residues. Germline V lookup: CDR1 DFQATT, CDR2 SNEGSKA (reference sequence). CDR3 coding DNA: TGCAGTGCTGGGTCGCCGGGGGAGCAGTTCTTC. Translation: CSAGSPGEQFF.

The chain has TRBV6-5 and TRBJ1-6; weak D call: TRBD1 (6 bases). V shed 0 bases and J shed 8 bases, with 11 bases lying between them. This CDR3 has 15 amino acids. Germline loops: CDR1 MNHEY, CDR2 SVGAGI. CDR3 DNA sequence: TGTGCCAGCAGTTACTCGTCCGGGGGCGATTCACCCCTCCACTTT. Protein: CASSYSSGGDSPLHF.

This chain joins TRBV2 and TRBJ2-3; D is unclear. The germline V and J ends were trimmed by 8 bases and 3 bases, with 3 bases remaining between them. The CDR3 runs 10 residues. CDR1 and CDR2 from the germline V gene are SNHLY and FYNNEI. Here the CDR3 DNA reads TGTGCCAGCTCGACAGATACGCAGTATTTT. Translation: CASSTDTQYF.

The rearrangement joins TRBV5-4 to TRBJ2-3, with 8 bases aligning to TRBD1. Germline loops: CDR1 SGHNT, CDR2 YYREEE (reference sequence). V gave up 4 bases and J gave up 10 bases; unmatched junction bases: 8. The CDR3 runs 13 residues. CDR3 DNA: TGTGCCAGCAGCAGGGACAGGAAAGCGTCGCAGTATTTT. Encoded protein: CASSRDRKASQYF.

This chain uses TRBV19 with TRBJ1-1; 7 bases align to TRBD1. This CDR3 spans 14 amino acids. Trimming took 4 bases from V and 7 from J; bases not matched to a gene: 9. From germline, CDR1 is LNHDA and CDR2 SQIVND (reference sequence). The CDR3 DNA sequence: TGTGCCAGTAGTACCCCACGGGACAGAGATGAAGCTTTCTTT. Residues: CASSTPRDRDEAFF.

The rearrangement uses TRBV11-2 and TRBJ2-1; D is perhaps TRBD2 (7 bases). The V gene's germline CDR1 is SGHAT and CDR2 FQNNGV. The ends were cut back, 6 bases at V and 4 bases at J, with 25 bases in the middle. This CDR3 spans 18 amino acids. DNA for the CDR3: TGTGCCAGCAGGCATCCTCGCGGTGGGGGGGCCAATTACAATGAGCAGTTCTTC. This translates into CASRHPRGGGANYNEQFF.

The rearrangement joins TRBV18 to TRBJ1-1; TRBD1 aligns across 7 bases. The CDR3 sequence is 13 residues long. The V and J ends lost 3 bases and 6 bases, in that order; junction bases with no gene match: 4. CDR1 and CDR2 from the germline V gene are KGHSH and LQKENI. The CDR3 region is CASSPTDRSEAFF. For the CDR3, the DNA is TGTGCCAGCTCACCGACGGACAGGTCTGAAGCTTTCTTT.

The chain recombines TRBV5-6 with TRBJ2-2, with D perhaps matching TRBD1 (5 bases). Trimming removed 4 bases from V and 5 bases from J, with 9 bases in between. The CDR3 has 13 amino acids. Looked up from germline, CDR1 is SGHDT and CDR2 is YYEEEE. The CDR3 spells CASSRQGTGELFF. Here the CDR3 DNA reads TGTGCCAGCAGCCGTCAGGGTACCGGGGAGCTGTTTTTT. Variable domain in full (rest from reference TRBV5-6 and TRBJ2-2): DAGVTQSPTHLIKTRGQQVTLRCSPKSGHDTVSWYQQALGQGPQFIFQYYEEEERQRGNFPDRFSGHQFPNYSSELNVNALLLGDSALYLCASSRQGTGELFFGEGSRLTVL.

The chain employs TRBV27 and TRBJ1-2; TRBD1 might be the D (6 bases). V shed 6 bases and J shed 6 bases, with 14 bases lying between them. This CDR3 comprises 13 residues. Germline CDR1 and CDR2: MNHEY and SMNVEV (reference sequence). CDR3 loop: CASRNRVSHGYTF. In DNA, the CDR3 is TGTGCCAGCAGGAACAGGGTTAGTCATGGCTACACCTTC.